The present TCR beta chain was sequenced within a study of tumor and adjacent non-tumor tissue in lung cancer. This sample's RNA came from whole unsorted tissue. More than 3 cm separated this lung sample from the edge of the tumor. This clonotype has at least ten counts. CDR1 and CDR2 (germline): MNHEY, SVGEGT. CDR3 length equals 13 residues. V was shortened by 5 bases and J by 6 bases, with 10 bases between the two germline ends. TCRbeta libraries were built with three rounds of nested PCR, modified from ARM-PCR. MiXCR, applied by TCRdb to the multiplex PCR reads, yields one record per CDR3 protein. The sample contains about 110,000 distinct CDR3 sequences, about 63% of which appear only once.

V and J are TRBV6-2 or TRBV6-3 and TRBJ2-2, with D perhaps being TRBD1 or TRBD2 (5 bases each). The sequenced material came from distant non-tumor lung tissue. The origin of this receptor is a man in his 60s with non-small cell lung cancer. CDR3 protein: CASSPGTAGELFF. The CDR3 region has the DNA TGTGCCAGCAGTCCAGGGACGGCCGGGGAGCTGTTTTTT.